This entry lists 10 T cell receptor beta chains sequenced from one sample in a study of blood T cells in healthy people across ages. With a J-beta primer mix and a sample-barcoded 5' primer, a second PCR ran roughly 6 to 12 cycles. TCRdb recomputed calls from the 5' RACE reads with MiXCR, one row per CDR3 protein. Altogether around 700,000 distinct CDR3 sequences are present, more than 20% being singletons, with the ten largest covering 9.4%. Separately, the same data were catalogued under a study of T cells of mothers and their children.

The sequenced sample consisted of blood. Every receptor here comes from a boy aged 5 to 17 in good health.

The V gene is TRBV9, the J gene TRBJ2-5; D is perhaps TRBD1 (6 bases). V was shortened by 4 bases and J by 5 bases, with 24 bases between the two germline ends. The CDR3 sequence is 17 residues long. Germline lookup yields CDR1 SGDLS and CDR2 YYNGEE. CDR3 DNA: TGTGCCAGCAGCAAGGGGGTCGCCTTAAACCTCCCGGAGACCCAGTACTTC. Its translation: CASSKGVALNLPETQYF.

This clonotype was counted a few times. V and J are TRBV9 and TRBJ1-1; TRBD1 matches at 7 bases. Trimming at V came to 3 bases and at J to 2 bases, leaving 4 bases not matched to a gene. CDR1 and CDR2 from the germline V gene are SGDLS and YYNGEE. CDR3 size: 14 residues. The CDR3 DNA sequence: TGTGCCAGCAGCGGGGGACAGAGAAACACTGAAGCTTTCTTT. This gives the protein CASSGGQRNTEAFF.

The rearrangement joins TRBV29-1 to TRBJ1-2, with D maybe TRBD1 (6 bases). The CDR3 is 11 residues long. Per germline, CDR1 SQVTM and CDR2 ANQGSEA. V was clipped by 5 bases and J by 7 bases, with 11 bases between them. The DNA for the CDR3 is TGCAGCGTTCCAGGGGACCCTGGCTACACCTTC. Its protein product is CSVPGDPGYTF.

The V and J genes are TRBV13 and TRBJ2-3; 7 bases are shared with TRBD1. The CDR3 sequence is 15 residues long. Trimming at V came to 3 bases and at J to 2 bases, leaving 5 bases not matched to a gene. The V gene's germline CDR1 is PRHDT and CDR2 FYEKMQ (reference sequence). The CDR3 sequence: CASSFTGAITDTQYF. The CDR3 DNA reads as TGTGCCAGCAGCTTTACAGGGGCGATCACAGATACGCAGTATTTT.

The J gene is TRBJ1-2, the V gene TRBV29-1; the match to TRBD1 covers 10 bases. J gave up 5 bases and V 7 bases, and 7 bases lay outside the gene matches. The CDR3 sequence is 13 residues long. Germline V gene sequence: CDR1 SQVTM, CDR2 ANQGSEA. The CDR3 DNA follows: TGCAGCGCCTCCGGGACAGGGGATTATGGCTACACCTTC. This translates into CSASGTGDYGYTF.

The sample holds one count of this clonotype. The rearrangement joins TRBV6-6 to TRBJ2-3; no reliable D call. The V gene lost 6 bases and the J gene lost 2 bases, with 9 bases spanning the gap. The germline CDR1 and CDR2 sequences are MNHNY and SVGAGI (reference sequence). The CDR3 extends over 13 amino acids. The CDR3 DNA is TGTGCCAGCAGCCAACTGCCCACAGATACGCAGTATTTT. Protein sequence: CASSQLPTDTQYF.

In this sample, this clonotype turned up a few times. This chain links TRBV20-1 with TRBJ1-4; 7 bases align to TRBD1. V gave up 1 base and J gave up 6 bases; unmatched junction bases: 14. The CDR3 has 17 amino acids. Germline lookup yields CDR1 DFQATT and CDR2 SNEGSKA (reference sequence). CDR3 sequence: CSARGTGQAAGYEKLFF. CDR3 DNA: TGCAGTGCTAGAGGTACCGGACAGGCGGCCGGTTATGAAAAACTGTTTTTT.

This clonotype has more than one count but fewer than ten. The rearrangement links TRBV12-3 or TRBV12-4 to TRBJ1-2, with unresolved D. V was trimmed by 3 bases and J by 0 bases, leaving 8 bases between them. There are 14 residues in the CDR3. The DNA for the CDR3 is TGTGCCAGCAGTTTCCTCAGCTCTAACTATGGCTACACCTTC. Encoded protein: CASSFLSSNYGYTF.

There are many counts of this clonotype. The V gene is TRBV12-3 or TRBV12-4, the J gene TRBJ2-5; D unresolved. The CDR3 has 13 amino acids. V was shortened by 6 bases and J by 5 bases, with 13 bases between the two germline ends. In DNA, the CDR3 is TGTGCCAGCAGAGCAGATTACGGGGAGACCCAGTACTTC. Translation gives CASRADYGETQYF.

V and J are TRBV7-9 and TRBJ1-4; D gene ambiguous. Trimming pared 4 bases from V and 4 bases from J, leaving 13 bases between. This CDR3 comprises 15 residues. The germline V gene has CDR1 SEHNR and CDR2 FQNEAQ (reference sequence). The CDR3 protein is CASSSPREVNEKLFF. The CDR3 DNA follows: TGTGCCAGCAGCTCCCCTCGGGAAGTTAATGAAAAACTGTTTTTT.